This T cell receptor beta chain was documented in a study of blood T cell repertoires in COVID-19 (dated by TCRdb to the early 2020s). The study in broad terms: The collaborator samples originated in the United States, Italy and Spain and spanned the acute and convalescent phases of COVID-19. The material from the prospective study consisted of cDNA or gDNA derived from T cells, B-cell-depleted T cells, or PBMCs. The dataset comprised deeply sampled blood TCRbeta repertoires from subjects exposed to, actively infected with, or recovered from COVID-19. The repertoires were released in a freely available public database intended as a resource for research on the immune response to SARS-CoV-2. Samples were obtained from the ongoing ImmuneRACE study (first 160 participants) and from 1,254 subjects provided by 6 global collaborators. A de-identified subject ID, COVID-19 status, age in years and sex were almost always included in the sample metadata. HLA class I and class II types, where available, came from metadata supplied by the sample provider rather than from assay-based typing. What the work shows at the level of the full study, not this receptor alone: How much clinical and demographic metadata was included differed by source and by participant, and the metadata was provided uncurated.

As concerns this clone: The antigen it binds to is not known. Base-call qualities are not available, and no considerably larger clone is one nucleotide away.

V lost 6 bases and J lost 4 bases; the stretch between them is 10 bases long. From its cysteine to its phenylalanine, the CDR3 spans 13 amino acids. The only DNA kept is the CDR3, 39 bases in frame from the first base. The germline V gene (reference sequence) gives CDR1 as PRHDT and CDR2 as FYEKMQ. TCRbeta CDR3 regions were amplified from genomic DNA by means of the immunoSEQ Assay, a bias-controlled multiplex PCR. On the study's bioinformatics: The number of nucleated cells in each sample was estimated from the amplification of reference gene primers within the assay. To quantify the absolute abundance of each unique TCRbeta CDR3 rearrangement, sequence reads were collapsed and filtered. For each sample, productive Simpson clonality was calculated by taking the square root of Simpson's diversity index across productive rearrangements. Imported from immuneACCESS, the table was reduced by TCRdb to in-frame sequences with V and J called. These copies leave out some clones; in studies compared against another copy, an unresolved V gene accounts for under half, and the cause of the remainder is not known. V and J calls and clone size are given by that table; D and trimming were obtained from the DNA. The sample includes 45,000 to 60,000 clones, with 80% to 90% observed a single time. The top ten constitute around 1.2% of the sample.

Collaborating institutions collected whole blood in K2EDTA tubes following their own protocols. For TCRbeta analysis, collaborators shipped samples as frozen whole blood, isolated PBMCs, or DNA extracted from either of those sample types. The sample taken for sequencing was peripheral blood. The origin of this receptor is a man in his sixties with acute or convalescent COVID-19. The chain is assembled from TRBV13 and TRBJ2-1; a tentative D match to TRBD2 spans 6 bases. The CDR3 has the sequence CASRRRDYNEQFF. In nucleotide form, the sequence is TGTGCCAGCAGACGGAGGGATTACAATGAGCAGTTCTTC.